This T cell receptor (beta chain) was identified during a study of blood T cell repertoires in COVID-19. Overall study context: Both acute and convalescent COVID-19 samples were obtained from the United States, Italy and Spain. T cells, B-cell-depleted T cells, or PBMCs supplied cDNA or gDNA.

The authors' processing: Scientists estimated how many nucleated cells there were by amplifying reference gene primers. Here immunoSEQ multiplex PCR was the method, and the copy in TCRdb shows in-frame clones only, minus some. From that table come the V and J calls and clone size; the DNA was used to work out D and trimming. The repertoire holds around 97,000 clones, with roughly 87% as singletons. The CDR3 spans 16 residues. The germline V gene encodes CDR1 SGHTA and CDR2 FQGNSA. The V and J ends lost 5 bases and 4 bases, in that order; junction bases with no gene match: 6. Sequencing input: peripheral blood. J is TRBJ2-3 and V is TRBV7-2, with 13 positions matching TRBD2. The receptor's source is a human donor in a cohort sampled during active COVID-19. The CDR3 DNA reads as TGTGCCAGCAGCGACGGACTAGCGGGAGTGGCAGATACGCAGTATTTT. Its translation is CASSDGLAGVADTQYF.